This paragraph covers one TCR beta chain sequence. This record belongs to a study of shared clonotypes between healthy human individuals. The CDR3 has 15 amino acids. V trimming: 0 bases; J trimming: 4 bases; junction bases outside the gene matches: 4. Looked up from germline, CDR1 is SGHTS and CDR2 is YDEGEE. All donors were Caucasian adults living in Nashville, Tennessee. Using immunoSEQ multiplex PCR, the repertoire was profiled, and TCRdb retains in-frame clones only, with some absent. The sample carries around 2.5 million clones, 80% to 95% recorded once. The material sequenced was naive CD4+ T cells from PBMCs. Indicated subset: CD45RA+ positively selected. This sequence joins TRBV5-8 and TRBJ1-1, with 9 bases aligning to TRBD1. This clonotype was obtained from a young man in good health. Some clones in this sample may be carry-over from other donors' samples. CDR3 in amino acids: CASSLGGTGTTEAFF. In DNA form, the CDR3 reads TGTGCCAGCAGCTTGGGGGGGACAGGGACCACTGAAGCTTTCTTT.